This entry describes one T cell receptor beta chain. Its cognate antigen is unknown. The data belong to a study of T-cell reconstitution after alpha-beta-depleted transplantation in children. Findings and limits, study-wide: Surviving recipient T cells and thymic progenitors underlay high day-60 TCRbeta diversity in some patients. Alpha-beta T cells present about two months after transplant were reported to originate from several hundred expanded graft clones. T-cell counts and diversity at one year post-transplant came mainly from newly produced T cells.

Deletions cut 3 bases from V and 8 bases from J, with 13 bases between. CDR3 length: 14 amino acids. Germline V gene lookup returns CDR1 MNHEY and CDR2 SMNVEV (reference sequence). Library preparation (for TCRbeta) was performed with unique molecular identifiers. TCRdb independently ran MiXCR on the PCR reads; one entry per CDR3 protein. In the table there are approximately 630,000 distinct CDR3 sequences, approximately 14% of which are singletons. V usage is TRBV27 and J usage is TRBJ2-2, with D unclear. The receptor comes from a girl aged 2 to 10 with congenital amegakaryocytic thrombocytopenia, due to receive a stem cell transplant. This material consisted of PBMCs, taken before TCRalphabeta/CD19-depleted stem cell transplant. The CDR3: CASSFPSRGGELFF. In nucleotides, the CDR3 is TGTGCCAGCAGTTTCCCAAGCCGTGGTGGGGAGCTGTTTTTT.